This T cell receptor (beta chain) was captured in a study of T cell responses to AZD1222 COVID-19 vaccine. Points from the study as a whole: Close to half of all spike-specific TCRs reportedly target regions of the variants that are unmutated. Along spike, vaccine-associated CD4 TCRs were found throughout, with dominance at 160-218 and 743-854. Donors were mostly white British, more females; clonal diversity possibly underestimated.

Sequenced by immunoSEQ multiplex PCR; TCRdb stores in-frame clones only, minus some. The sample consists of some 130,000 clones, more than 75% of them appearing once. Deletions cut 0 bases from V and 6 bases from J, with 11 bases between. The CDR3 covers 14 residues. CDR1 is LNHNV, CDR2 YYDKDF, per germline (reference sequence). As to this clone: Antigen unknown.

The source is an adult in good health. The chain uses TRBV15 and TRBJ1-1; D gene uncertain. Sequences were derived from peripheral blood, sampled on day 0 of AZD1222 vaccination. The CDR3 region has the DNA TGTGCCACCAGCAGAGATGTAGTCGGGCCTGAAGCTTTCTTT. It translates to CATSRDVVGPEAFF.